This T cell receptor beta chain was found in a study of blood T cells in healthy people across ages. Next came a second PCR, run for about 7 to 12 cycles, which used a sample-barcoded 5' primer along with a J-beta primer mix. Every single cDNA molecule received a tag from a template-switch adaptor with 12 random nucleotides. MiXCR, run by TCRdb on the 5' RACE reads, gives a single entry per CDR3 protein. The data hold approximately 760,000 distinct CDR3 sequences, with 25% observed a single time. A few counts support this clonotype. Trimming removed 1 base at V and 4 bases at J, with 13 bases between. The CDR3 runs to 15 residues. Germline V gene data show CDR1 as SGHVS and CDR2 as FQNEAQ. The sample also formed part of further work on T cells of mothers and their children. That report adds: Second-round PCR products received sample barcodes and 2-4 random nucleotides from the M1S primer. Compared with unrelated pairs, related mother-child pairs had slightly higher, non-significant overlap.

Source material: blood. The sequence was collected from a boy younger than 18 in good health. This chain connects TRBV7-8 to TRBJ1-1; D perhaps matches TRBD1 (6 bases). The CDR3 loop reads CASSLELGAATEAFF. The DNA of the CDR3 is TGTGCCAGCAGCTTAGAACTGGGGGCTGCCACTGAAGCTTTCTTT.